The present entry profiles one T cell receptor (beta chain) with its context. The data derive from a study of blood T cell repertoires in COVID-19. Per the original methods: Reference gene primers were amplified, and this amplification served to estimate nucleated cell counts. The protocol was immunoSEQ multiplex PCR, while the TCRdb copy is restricted to in-frame clones and leaves out a portion. The V and J calls and the clone size are those of that table, but D and trimming were determined from the DNA. The profile shows more than 300,000 clones, more than 85% of them singletons. Cohort allocation depended upon clinical history that participants reported. It was within 2 weeks before study entry that exposed participants met a COVID-19 case. This clonotype was sampled from a woman aged 40 to 55 who had been exposed to COVID-19. Sequenced material: PBMCs or T cells enriched from blood (not recorded which).

In DNA, the CDR3 is TGTGCCTGGAGTGTCAGGGGGCGTTTCACTGAAGCTTTCTTT. It encodes CAWSVRGRFTEAFF. The chain links TRBV30 to TRBJ1-1, with 8 bases fitting TRBD1. Trimming at V came to 0 bases and at J to 4 bases, leaving 4 bases not matched to a gene. This CDR3 comprises 14 residues. CDR1 and CDR2 (germline): GTSNPN, SVGIG (reference sequence). Full variable domain (rest looked up from reference TRBV30 and TRBJ1-1): SQTIHQWPATLVQPVGSPLSLECTVEGTSNPNLYWYRQAAGRGLQLLFYSVGIGQISSEVPQNLSASRPQDRQFILSSKKLLLSDSGFYLCAWSVRGRFTEAFFGQGTRLTVV.